A single sample is the source of the 10 T cell receptor beta chains below, sequenced in a study of blood T cells in healthy people across ages. The authors ran a second PCR of about 6 to 11 cycles using a sample-barcoded 5' primer and a J-beta primer mix. TCRdb re-derived calls from the 5' RACE reads in MiXCR, one entry per CDR3 protein. The repertoire holds hundreds of thousands of distinct CDR3 sequences, with roughly 53% as singletons. Sequencing used blood. The receptors derive from a man aged 55 to 69 in good health.

Points on this clonotype: This may be a read error: a much more frequent sequence differs by one nucleotide. This rearrangement joins TRBV4-2 to TRBJ2-1; 11 positions match TRBD2. Germline-derived CDR1 and CDR2 are LGHNA and YNFKEQ. V was clipped by 3 bases and J by 13 bases; unmatched bases: 11. The CDR3 is 15 amino acids. Written as DNA, the CDR3 is TGTGCCAGCAGCCAGGCTAGCGGGGGGAAAGAGACCCAGTTCTTC. Its translation is CASSQASGGKETQFF.

The chain carries TRBV5-5 and TRBJ2-5, with 13 positions matching TRBD2. Germline V CDR1 and CDR2: SGHKS, YYEKEE (reference sequence). CDR3 length: 16 amino acids. V lost 5 bases to trimming and J lost 4 bases; unmatched junction nucleotides: 8. The CDR3 DNA is TGTGCCAGCAGTCTTGGACTAGCGGGGGAGCCAGAGACCCAGTACTTC. This sequence encodes CASSLGLAGEPETQYF. Full variable domain (rest looked up from reference TRBV5-5 and TRBJ2-5): DAGVTQSPTHLIKTRGQQVTLRCSPISGHKSVSWYQQVLGQGPQFIFQYYEKEERGRGNFPDRFSARQFPNYSSELNVNALLLGDSALYLCASSLGLAGEPETQYFGPGTRLLVL.

The chain joins TRBV7-2 to TRBJ2-5; D tentatively fits TRBD1 or TRBD2 (5 bases each). V shed 4 bases and J shed 5 bases, with 14 bases lying between them. Per germline, CDR1 SGHTA and CDR2 FQGNSA. This CDR3 contains 14 residues. Here the CDR3 DNA reads TGTGCCAGCAGCTCGTGGGTCGGGGCCGAGACCCAGTACTTC. Residues: CASSSWVGAETQYF.

V gene TRBV4-1 combines with J gene TRBJ2-1; 8 nucleotides align to TRBD1. In germline, CDR1 is MGHRA, CDR2 YSYEKL. J gave up 2 bases and V 0 bases, and 6 bases lay outside the gene matches. The CDR3 loop spans 17 amino acids. DNA for the CDR3: TGCGCCAGCAGCCAAGATTTGCAGGGGGCTCCCTACAATGAGCAGTTCTTC. Amino acids: CASSQDLQGAPYNEQFF.

CDR3 sequence: CSVDTPGMSSGYGYTF. The CDR3 nucleotides read TGCAGCGTTGACACCCCAGGGATGTCTTCGGGCTATGGCTACACCTTC. This chain links TRBV29-1 with TRBJ1-2; tentative D call: TRBD1 (5 bases). This CDR3 spans 16 amino acids. Germline lookup yields CDR1 SQVTM and CDR2 ANQGSEA. V lost 3 bases, J lost 4 bases, and 21 bases lay in between.

The chain links TRBV6-2 or TRBV6-3 to TRBJ2-6, with TRBD1 identical over 10 bases. This CDR3 spans 18 amino acids. J gave up 0 bases and V 3 bases, and 5 bases lay outside the gene matches. CDR1 is MNHEY and CDR2 is SVGEGT in the germline V gene. CDR3 coding DNA: TGTGCCAGCAGTTATATGGGACAGGGGTCCTCTGGGGCCAACGTCCTGACTTTC. It translates to CASSYMGQGSSGANVLTF.

The V gene is TRBV6-1, the J gene TRBJ1-5; D is unclear. Germline loops: CDR1 MNHNS, CDR2 SASEGT. The CDR3 extends over 15 amino acids. V was shortened by 6 bases and J by 0 bases, with 12 bases between the two germline ends. The DNA for the CDR3 is TGTGCCAGCAGGGAGGGAGGTTTTAGCAATCAGCCCCAGCATTTT. Its translation is CASREGGFSNQPQHF.

This clonotype showed up just once. The chain employs TRBV5-1 and TRBJ2-2; 9 positions match TRBD1. The CDR3 extends over 16 amino acids. Germline-derived CDR1 and CDR2 are SGHRS and YFSETQ. J was trimmed by 2 bases and V by 3 bases; bases with no gene match: 5. CDR3 sequence reads: CASSSGQGSNTGELFF. The CDR3 DNA reads TGCGCCAGCAGCTCCGGACAGGGGTCTAACACCGGGGAGCTGTTTTTT.

This rearrangement joins TRBV29-1 to TRBJ2-1; D is tentatively TRBD1 or TRBD2 (5 bases each). This CDR3 is built from 14 residues. Germline-derived CDR1 and CDR2 are SQVTM and ANQGSEA. The ends were cut back, 3 bases at V and 9 bases at J, with 18 bases in the middle. The CDR3 sequence is CSVEGPGVVGEQFF. CDR3 nucleotide sequence: TGCAGCGTTGAGGGGCCCGGGGTGGTGGGTGAGCAGTTCTTC.

This clonotype came up many times. The rearrangement uses TRBV28 and TRBJ2-6; 11 bases align to TRBD1. The CDR3 consists of 20 residues. Germline CDR1 is MDHEN and CDR2 is SYDVKM. Unmatched junction bases numbered 14, after V lost 7 bases and J lost 0 bases. Written as DNA, the CDR3 is TGTGCCAGCACTTCGGGTGATGGACAGGGGGCCTTCTCTGGGGCCAACGTCCTGACTTTC. Its translation is CASTSGDGQGAFSGANVLTF.